The clone carrying this TCR beta chain turned up a few times. Its antigen is as yet unknown. These data are taken from a study of T cell responses to AZD1222 COVID-19 vaccine. Study results and caveats: Mostly white British, mostly female donors; authors suggested clonal diversity may be underestimated. Across spike, vaccine-associated CD4 TCRs were found, dominant at 160-218 and 743-854.

The CDR3 covers 15 residues. Germline CDR1 and CDR2: SQVTM and ANQGSEA. V shed 7 bases, J shed 8 bases, and the junction held 15 bases outside the gene matches. Libraries were prepared by immunoSEQ multiplex PCR; TCRdb keeps only in-frame clonotypes and omits some of them. This sample yields some 150,000 clones, of which roughly nine tenths are seen a single time; approximately 3% belongs to the top ten. The source of this sequence is an adult in good health. This specimen consisted of peripheral blood, obtained on day 0 of AZD1222 vaccination. The chain has TRBV29-1 and TRBJ1-2; 11 bases are shared with TRBD1. The DNA of the CDR3 is TGCAGCGCGCATTACCTCGGACAGGGGGCAAAGGGCTACACCTTC. Residues: CSAHYLGQGAKGYTF. Combining the CDR3 with reference TRBV29-1 and TRBJ1-2 gives the whole variable domain SAVISQKPSRDICQRGTSLTIQCQVDSQVTMMFWYRQQPGQSLTLIATANQGSEATYESGFVIDKFPISRPNLTFSTLTVSNMSPEDSSIYLCSAHYLGQGAKGYTFGSGTRLTVV.